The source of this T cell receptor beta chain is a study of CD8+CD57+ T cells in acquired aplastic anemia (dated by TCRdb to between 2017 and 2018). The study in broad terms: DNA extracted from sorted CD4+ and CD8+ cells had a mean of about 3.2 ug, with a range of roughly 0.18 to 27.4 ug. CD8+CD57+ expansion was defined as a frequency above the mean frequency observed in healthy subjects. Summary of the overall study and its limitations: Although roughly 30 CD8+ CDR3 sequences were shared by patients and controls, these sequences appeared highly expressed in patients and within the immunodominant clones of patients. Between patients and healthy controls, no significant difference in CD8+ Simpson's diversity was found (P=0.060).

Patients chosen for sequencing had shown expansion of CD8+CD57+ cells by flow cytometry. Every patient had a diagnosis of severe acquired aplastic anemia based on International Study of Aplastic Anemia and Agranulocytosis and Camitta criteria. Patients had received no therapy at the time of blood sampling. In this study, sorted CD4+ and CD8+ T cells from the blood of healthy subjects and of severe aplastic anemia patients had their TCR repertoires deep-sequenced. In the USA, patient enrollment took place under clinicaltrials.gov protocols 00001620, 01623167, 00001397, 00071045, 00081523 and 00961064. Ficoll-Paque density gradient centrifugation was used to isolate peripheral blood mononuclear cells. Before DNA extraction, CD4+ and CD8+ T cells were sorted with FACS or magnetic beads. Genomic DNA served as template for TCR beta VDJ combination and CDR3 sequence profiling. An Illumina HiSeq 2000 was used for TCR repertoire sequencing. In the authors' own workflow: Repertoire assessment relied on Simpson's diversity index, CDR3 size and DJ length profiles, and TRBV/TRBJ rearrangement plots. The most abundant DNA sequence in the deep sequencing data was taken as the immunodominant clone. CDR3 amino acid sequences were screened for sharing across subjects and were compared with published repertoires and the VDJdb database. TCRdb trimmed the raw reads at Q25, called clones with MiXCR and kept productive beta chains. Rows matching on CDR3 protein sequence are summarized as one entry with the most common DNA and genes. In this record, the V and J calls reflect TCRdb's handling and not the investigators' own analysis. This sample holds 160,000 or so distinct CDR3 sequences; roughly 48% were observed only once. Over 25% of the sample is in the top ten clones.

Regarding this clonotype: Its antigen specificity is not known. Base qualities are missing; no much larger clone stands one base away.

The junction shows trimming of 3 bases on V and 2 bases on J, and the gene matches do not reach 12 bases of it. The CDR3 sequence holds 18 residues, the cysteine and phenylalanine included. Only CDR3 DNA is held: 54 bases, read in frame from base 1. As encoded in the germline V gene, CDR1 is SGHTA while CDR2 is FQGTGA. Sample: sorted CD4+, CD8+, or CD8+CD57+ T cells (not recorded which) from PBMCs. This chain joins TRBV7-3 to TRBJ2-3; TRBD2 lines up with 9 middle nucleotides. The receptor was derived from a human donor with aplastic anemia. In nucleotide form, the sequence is TGTGCCAGCAGCTTGACATCTCATAGCGGGAGCTACACAGATACGCAGTATTTT. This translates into CASSLTSHSGSYTDTQYF.